What follows are 2 T cell receptor beta chains derived from one specimen sequenced in a study of T cell responses to AZD1222 COVID-19 vaccine. Produced via immunoSEQ multiplex PCR; TCRdb's table is partial and in-frame only. The sample contains about 190,000 clones, almost 95% of which appear only once. The input for sequencing was peripheral blood, taken on day 0 of AZD1222 vaccination. The receptors were gathered from an adult in good health.

CDR3: CASSPGDSVYGYTF. For the CDR3, the DNA is TGTGCCAGCAGCCCCGGGGACAGCGTATATGGCTACACCTTC. This chain uses TRBV6-4 with TRBJ1-2; 7 nucleotides agree with TRBD1. Germline V gene lookup returns CDR1 MRHNA and CDR2 SNTAGT. Trimming took 6 bases from V and 5 from J; bases not matched to a gene: 9. The length of the CDR3 is 14 residues.

CDR3 DNA sequence: TGTGCCAGCAGCCGACCCGGTTCGGGTGAGCAGTTCTTC. Protein sequence: CASSRPGSGEQFF. The rearrangement uses TRBV11-2 and TRBJ2-1; D call uncertain. The V gene lost 5 bases and the J gene lost 9 bases, with 14 bases spanning the gap. The CDR3 has 13 residues. Germline V gene data show CDR1 as SGHAT and CDR2 as FQNNGV.